Presented here are 24 T cell receptor beta chains from one specimen sequenced in a study of blood T cell repertoires in COVID-19 (TCRdb year 2020). Library method: the immunoSEQ multiplex PCR assay. Imported from immuneACCESS, the table was reduced by TCRdb to in-frame sequences with V and J called. These copies leave out some clones; in studies compared against another copy, an unresolved V gene accounts for under half, and the cause of the remainder is not known. The sample table lists some 140,000 clones, approximately 81% of them with a count of one. The top ten clonotypes cover 1.4% of the sample. The sample taken for sequencing was peripheral blood. The receptors originated from a man aged 55 to 70 with acute or convalescent COVID-19.

The chain employs TRBV15 and TRBJ2-7; tentatively, D is TRBD1 (6 bases). This CDR3 contains 16 residues. Trimming shortened V by 2 bases and J by 3 bases, and 17 bases separated the two germline ends. Germline CDR1 is LNHNV and CDR2 is YYDKDF (reference sequence). This chain's CDR3 is CATSRLVLMDSYEQYF. CDR3 in DNA: TGTGCCACCAGCAGACTCGTACTTATGGACAGCTACGAGCAGTACTTC.

The rearrangement links TRBV5-1 to TRBJ2-4, with TRBD1 identical over 8 bases. The CDR3 covers 15 residues. In germline, CDR1 is SGHRS, CDR2 YFSETQ. V dropped 0 bases and J dropped 4; count of bases not matched to a gene: 3. CDR3 in DNA: TGCGCCAGCAGCTTGGGGGACAGGAAAAAAAACATTCAGTACTTC. As protein: CASSLGDRKKNIQYF.

This chain links TRBV18 with TRBJ2-2; the D gene is possibly TRBD1 (6 bases). CDR1 is KGHSH, CDR2 LQKENI, per germline. The CDR3 covers 15 residues. Trimming removed 0 bases at V and 6 bases at J, with 11 bases between. As DNA, the CDR3 is TGTGCCAGCTCACCACCCAGGGGTAGCGCCGGGGAGCTGTTTTTT. Translated: CASSPPRGSAGELFF.

The V gene is TRBV18, the J gene TRBJ2-1; D gene unclear. The CDR3 length is 17 residues. V dropped 4 bases and J dropped 8 bases, with 24 bases sitting between them. CDR1 KGHSH and CDR2 LQKENI come from the germline V gene. This CDR3 reads CASSLSNSKGSGDEQFF. CDR3 sequence (DNA): TGTGCCAGCTCACTCTCTAACAGTAAAGGCTCCGGCGATGAGCAGTTCTTC. Supplemented by reference TRBV18 and TRBJ2-1, the full variable domain reads NAGVMQNPRHLVRRRGQEARLRCSPMKGHSHVYWYRQLPEEGLKFMVYLQKENIIDESGMPKERFSAEFPKEGPSILRIQQVVRGDSAAYFCASSLSNSKGSGDEQFFGPGTRLTVL.

The rearrangement joins TRBV6-5 to TRBJ1-1, with a weak D call TRBD1 (6 bases). Germline V gene sequence: CDR1 MNHEY, CDR2 SVGAGI. V gave up 2 bases and J gave up 3 bases, with 10 bases separating them. The CDR3 covers 14 residues. CDR3 amino acids: CASSYANRDTEAFF. CDR3 DNA: TGTGCCAGCAGTTACGCTAACAGGGACACTGAAGCTTTCTTT.

V and J are TRBV27 and TRBJ2-1; 9 nucleotides line up with TRBD1. Per the germline V gene, CDR1 is MNHEY and CDR2 is SMNVEV (reference sequence). The CDR3 is made up of 15 amino acids. Losses at the gene ends were 3 bases for V and 8 bases for J; bases not matched to a gene: 8. The CDR3 sequence: CASSLGQGYSDEQFF. As DNA, the CDR3 is TGTGCCAGCAGTTTGGGACAGGGATATTCTGATGAGCAGTTCTTC.

J is TRBJ2-6 and V is TRBV5-1; TRBD1 matches at 7 bases. V trimming: 0 bases; J trimming: 9 bases; junction bases outside the gene matches: 9. CDR1 is SGHRS and CDR2 is YFSETQ in the germline V gene. The CDR3 is 16 residues long. This CDR3 reads CASSLAFRTGDNVLTF. CDR3 nucleotides: TGCGCCAGCAGCTTGGCCTTTAGGACAGGAGACAACGTCCTGACTTTC.

As for this clone: The same CDR3 is also encoded by other DNA sequences in this sample. The gene calls are TRBV5-1 and TRBJ1-1; 8 bases map to TRBD1. The CDR3 runs to 14 residues. From germline, CDR1 is SGHRS and CDR2 YFSETQ. V lost 3 bases to trimming and J lost 2 bases; unmatched junction nucleotides: 3. The CDR3 region is CASSSGQGNTEAFF. For the CDR3, the DNA is TGCGCCAGCAGCTCTGGACAGGGAAACACTGAAGCTTTCTTT.

V usage is TRBV30 and J usage is TRBJ2-5; 12 bases agree with TRBD2. Losses at the gene ends were 2 bases for V and 5 bases for J; bases not matched to a gene: 6. The length of the CDR3 is 15 residues. The germline V gene has CDR1 GTSNPN and CDR2 SVGIG (reference sequence). CDR3 DNA sequence: TGTGCCTGGAGTCCAACTGGACTAGCGGGGGAGACCCAGTACTTC. It translates to CAWSPTGLAGETQYF.

This clone turned up a few times. The V and J genes are TRBV7-9 and TRBJ2-1; 7 positions agree with TRBD1. The CDR3 runs 18 residues. Germline V gene data show CDR1 as SEHNR and CDR2 as FQNEAQ (reference sequence). The ends lost 5 bases at V and 2 bases at J; junction bases unmatched: 15. The CDR3 DNA reads TGTGCCAGCAGCCCGAACTTAATTTGGGACAGTACCTACAATGAGCAGTTCTTC. Its protein product is CASSPNLIWDSTYNEQFF.

The DNA of the CDR3 is TGCAGCGTTACCGGGACAGGGGGTGGGGGAGCTTTCTTT. It translates to CSVTGTGGGGAFF. The genes are TRBV29-1 and TRBJ1-1, with 11 bases lining up with TRBD1. CDR1 SQVTM and CDR2 ANQGSEA come from the germline V gene. Unmatched junction bases numbered 9, after V lost 5 bases and J lost 10 bases. The CDR3 has 13 amino acids.

The sample holds many counts of this clone. The V and J genes are TRBV5-4 and TRBJ2-7; D might be TRBD2 (6 bases). Per germline, CDR1 SGHNT and CDR2 YYREEE (reference sequence). V was trimmed by 0 bases and J by 1 base, leaving 11 bases between them. This CDR3 contains 15 residues. CDR3 sequence reads: CASSLAGVRSYEQYF. The CDR3 bases are TGTGCCAGCAGCTTGGCGGGGGTCCGATCCTACGAGCAGTACTTC.

V gene TRBV6-5 combines with J gene TRBJ2-2; 8 bases line up with TRBD1. Looked up from germline, CDR1 is MNHEY and CDR2 is SVGAGI. Losses at the gene ends were 0 bases for V and 10 bases for J; bases not matched to a gene: 7. The CDR3 runs 15 residues. The DNA for the CDR3 is TGTGCCAGCAGTTACTCGGGCAGGGGGCGCGCGGAGCTGTTTTTT. Encoded protein: CASSYSGRGRAELFF.

The chain has TRBV5-1 and TRBJ2-7; the D is unclear. V was cut by 3 bases and J by 5 bases, with 15 bases left in between. Germline CDR1 reads SGHRS; CDR2 reads YFSETQ. The CDR3 loop spans 14 amino acids. The CDR3 is CASSSEAADNEQYF. CDR3 nucleotides: TGCGCCAGCAGCTCCGAGGCCGCCGATAACGAGCAGTACTTC.

The chain couples TRBV5-6 to TRBJ2-1; D remains unclear. The CDR3 is 14 residues long. The ends were cut back, 1 base at V and 5 bases at J, with 10 bases in the middle. From germline, CDR1 is SGHDT and CDR2 YYEEEE. This chain's CDR3 is CASSLLGQNNEQFF. CDR3 DNA: TGTGCCAGCAGCTTGTTGGGCCAAAACAATGAGCAGTTCTTC. Full variable domain (rest looked up from reference TRBV5-6 and TRBJ2-1): DAGVTQSPTHLIKTRGQQVTLRCSPKSGHDTVSWYQQALGQGPQFIFQYYEEEERQRGNFPDRFSGHQFPNYSSELNVNALLLGDSALYLCASSLLGQNNEQFFGPGTRLTVL.

This chain links TRBV2 with TRBJ2-7, with no clear D. V lost 3 bases, J lost 4 bases, and 7 bases lay in between. This CDR3 spans 12 amino acids. The germline V gene has CDR1 SNHLY and CDR2 FYNNEI. The CDR3 loop reads CASSEASYEQYF. In nucleotides, the CDR3 is TGTGCCAGCAGTGAGGCCAGTTACGAGCAGTACTTC.

This clone has a single count. The chain recombines TRBV4-1 with TRBJ1-5, with 9 bases matching TRBD1. Per the germline V gene, CDR1 is MGHRA and CDR2 is YSYEKL. The CDR3 is 18 residues long. Trimming cost V 5 bases and J 2 bases; bases outside gene matches: 13. The CDR3 DNA follows: TGCGCCAGCAGCGACCCCCCTGGACAGGGGTTCGGCAATCAGCCCCAGCATTTT. Translation: CASSDPPGQGFGNQPQHF.

V usage is TRBV19 and J usage is TRBJ1-1, with D possibly TRBD1 on 6 matching bases. V was cut by 5 bases and J by 4 bases, with 14 bases left in between. Looked up from germline, CDR1 is LNHDA and CDR2 is SQIVND (reference sequence). The CDR3 has 14 amino acids. As DNA, the CDR3 is TGTGCCAGTAGTGCCCGGGACATAATCACTGAAGCTTTCTTT. Protein sequence: CASSARDIITEAFF.

The chain employs TRBV19 and TRBJ2-7; 7 bases are shared with TRBD2. The germline CDR1 and CDR2 sequences are LNHDA and SQIVND (reference sequence). Losses at the gene ends were 7 bases for V and 5 bases for J; bases not matched to a gene: 14. CDR3 size: 15 residues. The CDR3 is CASKRTRGAGDEQYF. The CDR3 DNA sequence: TGTGCCAGTAAGAGGACGAGGGGCGCGGGGGACGAGCAGTACTTC.

This clone was found once. This chain connects TRBV5-1 to TRBJ1-2, with D perhaps TRBD1 (5 bases). The CDR3 length is 14 residues. The V and J ends lost 0 bases and 5 bases respectively, with 11 bases between them. Germline V lookup: CDR1 SGHRS, CDR2 YFSETQ. The CDR3 loop reads CASSLVSGLYGYTF. The CDR3 DNA sequence: TGCGCCAGCAGCTTGGTTTCAGGGCTGTATGGCTACACCTTC.

This clone was seen a single time. The CDR3 region has the DNA TGCGCCAGCAGCTTGGGCGGGACTAGCGGACCCCAAGAGACCCAGTACTTC. It translates to CASSLGGTSGPQETQYF. The chain combines TRBV5-1 with TRBJ2-5; 11 nucleotides match TRBD2. V lost 0 bases and J lost 1; bases outside the gene matches: 5. The CDR3 is made up of 17 amino acids. Germline lookup yields CDR1 SGHRS and CDR2 YFSETQ.

The rearrangement joins TRBV11-2 to TRBJ2-7, with a tentative D call TRBD2 (5 bases). Trimming pared 0 bases from V and 2 bases from J, leaving 11 bases between. Germline lookup yields CDR1 SGHAT and CDR2 FQNNGV. The CDR3 is 15 residues long. The CDR3 coding sequence is TGTGCCAGCAGCTTAGAAGGACTTCCAACCTACGAGCAGTACTTC. Its protein is CASSLEGLPTYEQYF.

This clone has just one count. V is TRBV10-2 and J is TRBJ1-3; 7 bases line up with TRBD1. Germline assignment: CDR1 WSHSY and CDR2 SAAADI. With V trimmed by 6 bases and J by 0 bases, 5 bases remained unmatched. The CDR3 is 15 amino acids. CDR3 residues: CASRGTATSGNTIYF. Here the CDR3 DNA reads TGCGCCAGCAGAGGGACAGCCACCTCTGGAAACACCATATATTTT.

This clone was detected a few times. J is TRBJ2-1 and V is TRBV19, with 7 nucleotides matching TRBD2. V lost 6 bases to trimming and J lost 6 bases; unmatched junction nucleotides: 8. The germline V gene encodes CDR1 LNHDA and CDR2 SQIVND (reference sequence). This CDR3 contains 14 residues. The CDR3 region is CASSLGPGGNEQFF. The CDR3 coding sequence is TGTGCCAGTAGCCTGGGACCGGGGGGCAATGAGCAGTTCTTC.